These T cell receptor beta chains were read from a single sample in a study of cytomegalovirus exposure and HLA in healthy donors. The protocol was immunoSEQ multiplex PCR, while the TCRdb copy is restricted to in-frame clones and leaves out a portion. The table records about 100,000 clones, approximately 82% of them present only once. Sequencing was performed on PBMCs. These receptors all come from a woman between 18 and 29 years old in good health and CMV-seronegative. The CDR3 runs from the conserved cysteine through the conserved F or W.

J gene	V gene	CDR3 protein
TRBJ1-2	TRBV19	CASSTDREMKPYGYTF
TRBJ1-6	TRBV14	CASSQGQRNSPLHF
TRBJ1-2	TRBV18	CASSPKTGGSPLYGYTF
TRBJ2-2	TRBV4-3	CASSQTGVGELFF
TRBJ1-6	TRBV30	CASNRDSYNSPLHF
TRBJ2-7	TRBV28	CASSPPIVLAREQYF
TRBJ1-1	TRBV29-1	CSVHRVVNTEAFF
TRBJ2-5	TRBV27	CASAAGTGPETQYF
TRBJ1-1	TRBV2	CATLARQAMNTEAFF
TRBJ2-7	TRBV7-9	CSSSLAEVYEQYF
TRBJ2-1	TRBV7-9	CSSSQGHTSVDNEQFF
TRBJ2-7	TRBV28	CASSLPDRFQQYF
TRBJ2-7	TRBV5-1	CASSLGGFTYEQYF
TRBJ2-1	TRBV9	CASSDPRTTTSPSTNEQFF
TRBJ1-2	TRBV28	CATTPGTGGRGYTF
TRBJ2-1	TRBV7-3	CASSLSRGAYNEQFF
TRBJ2-3	TRBV10-3	CAISDLISSGRAPTDTQYF
TRBJ2-5	TRBV6-5	CASSRWRGAQETQYF
TRBJ2-2	TRBV6-5	CASRFPRDPGELFF
TRBJ1-2	TRBV9	CASSEGQGGYTF
TRBJ2-1	TRBV7-9	CASSLDRGRVLNEQFF
TRBJ2-7	TRBV11-2	CASSFSTGWGYEQYF
TRBJ1-5	TRBV9	CASSVGTGAQPQHF
TRBJ2-7	TRBV27	CASSPTGGNYEQYF
TRBJ1-3	TRBV7-8	CASSLDGRGAGNTIYF
TRBJ2-2	TRBV12-5	CASGLVPEGGTITNTGELFF
TRBJ2-7	TRBV19	CASSIMRTRLFGEQYF
TRBJ2-2	TRBV9	CASSSARVAGELFF
TRBJ2-7	TRBV7-9	CASSGPSGRASYEQYF
TRBJ2-7	TRBV19	CASSMGGTGNYEQYF
TRBJ2-4	TRBV2	CASGSGKNIQYF
TRBJ2-7	TRBV10-3	CAINRNELAGEQYF
TRBJ1-2	TRBV28	CASSLEGTGGAEYGYTF
TRBJ2-5	TRBV7-9	CASSSSGGLLETQYF
TRBJ2-2	TRBV13	CASSTRTSDFLGPTGELFF
TRBJ2-5	TRBV7-2	CASSLVIGGETQYF
TRBJ1-1	TRBV5-5	CASSLLYRLTEAFF
TRBJ1-1	TRBV7-2	CASSLNGVNTEAFF
TRBJ2-1	TRBV19	CASSIMTYNEQFF
TRBJ2-5	TRBV9	CASSVGDRGRGETQYF
TRBJ2-3	TRBV20-1	CSATTTDTQYF
TRBJ2-1	TRBV7-9	CASSTDGPGNEQFF
TRBJ2-7	TRBV4-2	CASSQEAWQDYEQYF
TRBJ2-1	TRBV19	CASNLREGRFYNEQFF
TRBJ2-1	TRBV2	CASSGVGRGPRYNEQFF
TRBJ2-1	TRBV7-3	CASSLTLFPYNEQFF